The 30 T cell receptor beta chains reported below all come from one sample, sequenced in a study of blood T cells in healthy people across ages. The second PCR ran about 6 to 12 cycles with a sample-barcoded 5' primer and J-beta primers. TCRdb ran MiXCR on the 5' RACE reads and lists one entry per CDR3 protein. Among about 970,000 distinct CDR3 sequences, approximately 50% were seen once, and the ten largest hold roughly 23%. The sequencing sample was made of blood. The receptors shown here come from a woman in her fifties or sixties in good health.

The chain is built from TRBV6-1 and TRBJ2-4; D unclear. The DNA end is more similar to TRBJ2-7, so the J call may be wrong. The CDR3 loop spans 13 amino acids. Germline V gene data show CDR1 as MNHNS and CDR2 as SASEGT. The CDR3 is CASSDRLSYEQYF. The CDR3 nucleotides are TGTGCCAGCAGTGACCGGTTATCCTACGAGCAGTACTTC.

This clonotype was counted once. This chain joins TRBV5-1 and TRBJ2-5, with TRBD2 as a possible D gene (6 bases). V was trimmed by 0 bases and J by 1 base, leaving 10 bases between them. The CDR3 contains 15 residues. Germline CDR1 and CDR2: SGHRS and YFSETQ. In DNA form, the CDR3 reads TGCGCCAGCAGCTTGGTTAGCGGTAGCCAAGAGACCCAGTACTTC. Its protein is CASSLVSGSQETQYF. The variable domain in full, completed from reference TRBV5-1 and TRBJ2-5, reads KAGVTQTPRYLIKTRGQQVTLSCSPISGHRSVSWYQQTPGQGLQFLFEYFSETQRNKGNFPGRFSGRQFSNSRSEMNVSTLELGDSALYLCASSLVSGSQETQYFGPGTRLLVL.

This clonotype turned up a few times. The chain is built from TRBV5-1 and TRBJ2-5, with 9 bases identical to TRBD1. The CDR3 spans 14 residues. Per the germline V gene, CDR1 is SGHRS and CDR2 is YFSETQ. The junction had 3 bases not matched to a gene; V was cut back by 3 bases and J by 3 bases. Here the CDR3 reads CASSSGTGKETQYF. The CDR3 bases are TGCGCCAGCAGCTCTGGGACAGGGAAAGAGACCCAGTACTTC. Looking up the rest from reference TRBV5-1 and TRBJ2-5 gives the full variable domain: KAGVTQTPRYLIKTRGQQVTLSCSPISGHRSVSWYQQTPGQGLQFLFEYFSETQRNKGNFPGRFSGRQFSNSRSEMNVSTLELGDSALYLCASSSGTGKETQYFGPGTRLLVL.

This clonotype showed up just once. The chain employs TRBV29-1 and TRBJ2-5, with D maybe TRBD2 (6 bases). CDR1 and CDR2 (germline): SQVTM, ANQGSEA. V gave up 7 bases and J gave up 11 bases, with 29 bases separating them. The CDR3 consists of 15 residues. The CDR3 DNA follows: TGCAGCGCTCGAGCCCCCGGCGGGAAGAGTTCCCAGCAGTACTTC. The encoded protein is CSARAPGGKSSQQYF.

The sample holds one count of this clonotype. The V gene is TRBV30, the J gene TRBJ2-1; possibly TRBD1 for D (6 bases). Between the trimmed V and J ends, which lost 5 bases and 2 bases, there was a span of 10 bases. The CDR3 contains 13 residues. The germline V gene encodes CDR1 GTSNPN and CDR2 SVGIG (reference sequence). The DNA for the CDR3 is TGTGCCTGGGGTCAGGGGACCTACAATGAGCAGTTCTTC. Its translation: CAWGQGTYNEQFF.

This clonotype was observed a handful of times. The V call is TRBV9, the J call TRBJ2-7; TRBD1 matches 7 bases. Trimming took 5 bases from V and 5 from J; bases not matched to a gene: 10. The germline V gene has CDR1 SGDLS and CDR2 YYNGEE. CDR3 size: 14 residues. The CDR3 DNA is TGTGCCAGCAGGGGTCCAGACAGGGAACACGAGCAGTACTTC. This codes for CASRGPDREHEQYF.

The V call is TRBV20-1, the J call TRBJ2-5; 8 bases agree with TRBD2. The end of the DNA fits TRBJ2-7 better, so the J call may be wrong. The length of the CDR3 is 21 residues. Germline CDR1 is DFQATT and CDR2 is SNEGSKA (reference sequence). The CDR3 DNA is TGCAGTGCTAGAACCAGAAAGATGACAGACTATTCGCGGGAGGTACCCTACGAGCAGTACTTC. This encodes CSARTRKMTDYSREVPYEQYF.

Points on this clonotype: A much larger clone is a single base away; this may be a read error. This chain joins TRBV6-2 or TRBV6-3 and TRBJ2-5, with D perhaps TRBD2 (6 bases). The length of the CDR3 is 13 residues. V shed 11 bases and J shed 2 bases, with 15 bases lying between them. The germline gives CDR1 MNHEY, CDR2 SVGEGT. The CDR3 spells CAGNSGLQETQYF. The CDR3 DNA sequence: TGTGCCGGCAACAGCGGGTTGCAAGAGACCCAGTACTTC.

The genes are TRBV12-3 or TRBV12-4 and TRBJ2-7; D is perhaps TRBD1 (6 bases). There are 15 residues in the CDR3. V lost 6 bases and J 3 bases, leaving 18 bases between the germline ends. In DNA form, the CDR3 reads TGTGCCAGCAGGAAAGACAGGAGCTCTTACTACGAGCAGTACTTC. It is translated as CASRKDRSSYYEQYF.

This clonotype has more than one count but fewer than ten. J is TRBJ2-2 and V is TRBV29-1; D may be TRBD2 (6 bases). Germline V gene lookup returns CDR1 SQVTM and CDR2 ANQGSEA. The CDR3 runs to 14 residues. Trimming cost V 5 bases and J 1 base, with 11 bases left between them. CDR3 amino acids: CSVLSGLNTGELFF. The CDR3 DNA is TGCAGCGTTCTTAGCGGACTGAACACCGGGGAGCTGTTTTTT.

The rearrangement links TRBV29-1 to TRBJ2-3; no definite D call. Germline V gene sequence: CDR1 SQVTM, CDR2 ANQGSEA. This CDR3 is 12 amino acids long. V was pared by 2 bases and J by 8 bases, with 11 bases between. Here the CDR3 DNA reads TGCAGCGTTGAACAGGCCTCAGGTACGCAGTATTTT. Translation gives CSVEQASGTQYF.

The J gene is TRBJ2-3, the V gene TRBV10-3; 7 bases match TRBD2. The CDR3 runs 18 residues. The V and J ends lost 2 bases and 1 base, in that order; junction bases with no gene match: 12. Germline V gene lookup returns CDR1 ENHRY and CDR2 SYGVKD. The CDR3 region is CAISEGRPGTTGTDTQYF. CDR3 coding DNA: TGTGCCATCAGTGAGGGTAGGCCCGGGACTACTGGCACAGATACGCAGTATTTT.

The sample holds one count of this clonotype. The chain has TRBV9 and TRBJ2-3; TRBD2 matches at 7 bases. Germline V gives CDR1 SGDLS, CDR2 YYNGEE. V lost 3 bases, J lost 4 bases, and 11 bases stayed unmatched. The CDR3 spans 16 residues. The CDR3 reads CASSARGQGGADTQYF. The CDR3 nucleotides are TGTGCCAGCAGCGCCCGTGGGCAGGGAGGGGCAGATACGCAGTATTTT.

This clonotype was found many times. The chain couples TRBV28 to TRBJ2-7, with D uncertain. Per the germline V gene, CDR1 is MDHEN and CDR2 is SYDVKM. The CDR3 is made up of 13 amino acids. V lost 8 bases to trimming and J lost 2 bases, with 13 bases between them. CDR3: CASLGMAPYEQYF. CDR3 DNA sequence: TGTGCCAGCTTAGGGATGGCCCCCTACGAGCAGTACTTC.

This clonotype was detected only a few times. This chain links TRBV6-5 with TRBJ2-5; 7 nucleotides line up with TRBD1. After removal of 6 bases from V and 4 bases from J, the junction contained 8 bases not matched to a gene. The CDR3 consists of 14 residues. Per germline, CDR1 MNHEY and CDR2 SVGAGI. The DNA of the CDR3 is TGTGCCAGCAGCAGACAGGGCCATCGAGAGACCCAGTACTTC. The encoded protein is CASSRQGHRETQYF.

The chain recombines TRBV14 with TRBJ1-1, with a tentative D call TRBD1 (6 bases). CDR3 length equals 14 residues. Germline values: CDR1 SGHDN, CDR2 FVKESK. The V gene lost 0 bases and the J gene lost 8 bases, with 13 bases spanning the gap. CDR3 DNA sequence: TGTGCCAGCAGCCAAGATCTGTGGGGGCGGGAAGCTTTCTTT. Protein product: CASSQDLWGREAFF.

This chain joins TRBV6-1 and TRBJ2-7, with TRBD2 matching 8 bases. Germline assignment: CDR1 MNHNS and CDR2 SASEGT. This CDR3 contains 15 residues. V shed 6 bases and J 4 bases; nucleotides not matched to a gene: 11. In DNA form, the CDR3 reads TGTGCCAGCAGCCAAGCGAGTAGCGGGGTATACGAGCAGTACTTC. This encodes CASSQASSGVYEQYF.

This chain connects TRBV25-1 to TRBJ2-5, with a possible D match to TRBD1 (5 bases). Germline CDR1 and CDR2: MGHDK and SYGVNS. The CDR3 covers 12 residues. Trimming removed 6 bases from V and 5 bases from J, with 10 bases in between. CDR3: CASRGKGETQYF. The DNA for the CDR3 is TGTGCCAGCAGGGGTAAGGGGGAGACCCAGTACTTC.

The chain carries TRBV20-1 and TRBJ2-7, with unresolved D. Germline V gives CDR1 DFQATT, CDR2 SNEGSKA (reference sequence). V was trimmed by 4 bases and J by 3 bases, leaving 10 bases between them. The CDR3 consists of 12 residues. CDR3 protein: CSATPRHYEQYF. Here the CDR3 DNA reads TGCAGTGCTACCCCTAGGCACTACGAGCAGTACTTC.

V usage is TRBV6-5 and J usage is TRBJ2-3; tentatively, D is TRBD2 (7 bases). Trimming took 2 bases from V and 3 from J, leaving 24 bases between them. The CDR3 loop spans 19 amino acids. Germline loops: CDR1 MNHEY, CDR2 SVGAGI. Here the CDR3 DNA reads TGTGCCAGCAGTTACCGCTACCCAGGGGCGGGGGTCTCGACAGATACGCAGTATTTT. Residues: CASSYRYPGAGVSTDTQYF.

The J gene is TRBJ2-3, the V gene TRBV7-9; no clear D gene. V shed 2 bases and J shed 3 bases, with 9 bases lying between them. The CDR3 length is 14 residues. The V gene's germline CDR1 is SEHNR and CDR2 FQNEAQ (reference sequence). In DNA, the CDR3 is TGTGCCAGCAGCTTAATTTTTTCTACAGATACGCAGTATTTT. Its translation: CASSLIFSTDTQYF.

The J gene is TRBJ1-4, the V gene TRBV9; D not certain. The V gene lost 4 bases and the J gene lost 10 bases, with 14 bases spanning the gap. CDR1 is SGDLS, CDR2 YYNGEE, per germline. This CDR3 spans 13 amino acids. CDR3 sequence reads: CASSPQYDGKLFF. DNA of the CDR3: TGTGCCAGCAGCCCCCAGTACGATGGAAAACTGTTTTTT. The full variable domain, its missing parts supplied by reference TRBV9 and TRBJ1-4, is DSGVTQTPKHLITATGQRVTLRCSPRSGDLSVYWYQQSLDQGLQFLIQYYNGEERAKGNILERFSAQQFPDLHSELNLSSLELGDSALYFCASSPQYDGKLFFGSGTQLSVL.

This clonotype was observed many times. The CDR3 sequence is CASDEQGLARITDTQYF. The CDR3 nucleotides read TGTGCCAGCGACGAACAGGGACTAGCGAGGATCACAGATACGCAGTATTTT. The chain carries TRBV28 and TRBJ2-3; 10 bases align to TRBD2. Germline V gives CDR1 MDHEN, CDR2 SYDVKM. V gave up 8 bases and J gave up 2 bases; unmatched junction bases: 13. CDR3 length equals 17 residues.

This clonotype occurred a few times. CDR3 region: CASSLGSWTGSYGYTF. The CDR3 DNA reads as TGTGCCAGCAGCTTAGGATCGTGGACAGGAAGCTATGGCTACACCTTC. V usage is TRBV11-2 and J usage is TRBJ1-2, with 7 bases aligning to TRBD1. Germline V lookup: CDR1 SGHAT, CDR2 FQNNGV. V lost 1 base to trimming and J lost 4 bases; unmatched junction nucleotides: 9. This CDR3 comprises 16 residues.

This chain joins TRBV20-1 and TRBJ2-4; 7 bases map to TRBD1. V shed 2 bases and J 1 base; nucleotides not matched to a gene: 2. Germline CDR1 and CDR2: DFQATT and SNEGSKA (reference sequence). The CDR3 is 14 amino acids. The CDR3 DNA reads as TGCAGTGCTAGAAGGGGGCTGGCCAAAAACATTCAGTACTTC. Its translation is CSARRGLAKNIQYF.

As regards this clonotype: The junction shows a germline mismatch at one end, possibly a read error. This chain uses TRBV15 with TRBJ2-5; TRBD1 matches at 7 bases. Germline V gene data show CDR1 as LNHNV and CDR2 as YYDKDF (reference sequence). The CDR3 extends over 18 amino acids. The CDR3 sequence is CATSRLDSGTVDQEAQYF. CDR3 nucleotide sequence: TGTGCCACCAGCAGGCTCGATTCCGGGACAGTAGACCAAGAGGCCCAGTACTTC.

This clonotype was observed a handful of times. The V call is TRBV29-1, the J call TRBJ2-5, with 7 nucleotides matching TRBD2. This CDR3 region has 15 residues. The V and J ends lost 8 bases and 5 bases, in that order; junction bases with no gene match: 17. Looked up from germline, CDR1 is SQVTM and CDR2 is ANQGSEA. CDR3 protein: CSTAGPIGSLETQYF. The DNA for the CDR3 is TGCAGCACAGCGGGACCTATCGGGTCTTTGGAGACCCAGTACTTC.

In its sample, this clonotype was seen many times. The V gene is TRBV7-2, the J gene TRBJ2-1; the D gene is possibly TRBD2 (5 bases). There are 11 residues in the CDR3. Trimming cost V 7 bases and J 12 bases, with 13 bases left between them. CDR1 is SGHTA and CDR2 is FQGNSA in the germline V gene. The CDR3 sequence is CASTRLGRQFF. In DNA, the CDR3 is TGTGCCAGCACCCGGTTGGGGAGGCAGTTCTTC. Looking up the rest from reference TRBV7-2 and TRBJ2-1 gives the full variable domain: GAGVSQSPSNKVTEKGKDVELRCDPISGHTALYWYRQSLGQGLEFLIYFQGNSAPDKSGLPSDRFSAERTGGSVSTLTIQRTQQEDSAVYLCASTRLGRQFFGPGTRLTVL.

The chain carries TRBV6-2 or TRBV6-3 and TRBJ1-5, with D possibly being TRBD1 (6 bases). CDR3 length equals 12 residues. Per germline, CDR1 MNHEY and CDR2 SVGEGT. Trimming took 6 bases from V and 4 from J, leaving 7 bases between them. The CDR3 loop reads CASRTGNQPQHF. Written as DNA, the CDR3 is TGTGCCAGCAGGACAGGTAATCAGCCCCAGCATTTT.

The rearrangement uses TRBV9 and TRBJ2-7, with D perhaps TRBD2 (6 bases). Trimming stripped 0 bases from V and 3 bases from J, with 13 bases between. Germline CDR1 is SGDLS and CDR2 is YYNGEE. This CDR3 has 15 residues. For the CDR3, the DNA is TGTGCCAGCAGCGTAGGGGATAGCGGTGGCTACGAGCAGTACTTC. Protein: CASSVGDSGGYEQYF.